These 26 T cell receptor beta chains originate from one sample sequenced in a study of blood T cell repertoires in COVID-19. Here immunoSEQ multiplex PCR was the method, and the copy in TCRdb shows in-frame clones only, minus some. The sample shows over 250,000 clones, 75% to 90% of them seen only once. Sequencing was carried out using peripheral blood. These receptors all stem from a woman aged 40 to 50 who had recovered from COVID-19.

The chain joins TRBV5-4 to TRBJ1-3; TRBD1 might be the D (5 bases). The V and J ends lost 4 bases and 0 bases respectively, with 11 bases between them. This CDR3 has 15 residues. Germline CDR1 is SGHNT and CDR2 is YYREEE (reference sequence). CDR3 bases: TGTGCCAGCAGCACCAGACAGAACTCTGGAAACACCATATATTTT. Encoded protein: CASSTRQNSGNTIYF.

This chain uses TRBV7-3 with TRBJ1-2; no firm D call. The CDR3 consists of 14 residues. Trimming cost V 5 bases and J 2 bases, with 12 bases left between them. The germline V gene encodes CDR1 SGHTA and CDR2 FQGTGA. CDR3 DNA: TGTGCCAGCAGCCTACACGGAGCGAACTATGGCTACACCTTC. Protein sequence: CASSLHGANYGYTF.

The DNA for the CDR3 is TGCAGCGCGTATTCTGGGGCCAACGTCCTGACTTTC. It specifies CSAYSGANVLTF. This chain uses TRBV29-1 with TRBJ2-6, with D unresolved. Germline CDR1 is SQVTM and CDR2 is ANQGSEA. V was cut by 7 bases and J by 1 base, with 5 bases left in between. CDR3 length equals 12 residues.

V gene TRBV6-6 combines with J gene TRBJ1-2; D not certain. This CDR3 has 13 amino acids. Germline CDR1 MNHNY, CDR2 SVGAGI (reference sequence). V gave up 6 bases and J gave up 4 bases, with 12 bases separating them. The CDR3 here is CASSDDKSYGYTF. CDR3 nucleotide sequence: TGTGCCAGCAGCGACGACAAATCCTATGGCTACACCTTC.

The chain carries TRBV5-1 and TRBJ1-5, with D possibly matching TRBD1 (5 bases). Germline lookup yields CDR1 SGHRS and CDR2 YFSETQ. There are 14 residues in the CDR3. The V and J ends lost 4 bases and 2 bases respectively, with 10 bases between them. The CDR3: CASSMTGGNQPQHF. As DNA, the CDR3 is TGCGCCAGCAGCATGACGGGGGGCAATCAGCCCCAGCATTTT.

This chain connects TRBV15 to TRBJ1-1, with D uncertain. CDR1 is LNHNV and CDR2 is YYDKDF in the germline V gene (reference sequence). Trimming left V 0 bases short and J 4 bases short, with 9 bases between. The CDR3 consists of 14 residues. The CDR3 sequence is CATSRDGVGTEAFF. Written as DNA, the CDR3 is TGTGCCACCAGCAGAGATGGTGTCGGCACTGAAGCTTTCTTT.

The rearrangement uses TRBV24-1 and TRBJ2-3; 10 bases align to TRBD2. Germline-derived CDR1 and CDR2 are KGHDR and SFDVKD. The CDR3 is 16 residues long. Losses at the gene ends were 9 bases for V and 3 bases for J; bases not matched to a gene: 11. The CDR3 loop is CATSKGSGGLTDTQYF. The CDR3 DNA is TGTGCCACCTCCAAGGGTAGCGGGGGGCTAACAGATACGCAGTATTTT.

There are a few counts of this clone. The chain is built from TRBV29-1 and TRBJ2-5, with D hard to call. Germline V lookup: CDR1 SQVTM, CDR2 ANQGSEA. The germline V and J ends were trimmed by 4 bases and 5 bases, with 8 bases remaining between them. The CDR3 extends over 11 amino acids. CDR3 region: CSVGLAETQYF. The CDR3 DNA reads TGCAGCGTTGGGTTGGCCGAGACCCAGTACTTC.

The chain combines TRBV30 with TRBJ1-2, with D perhaps TRBD1 (6 bases). Germline CDR1 and CDR2: GTSNPN and SVGIG (reference sequence). V gave up 6 bases and J gave up 8 bases, with 16 bases separating them. This CDR3 spans 12 amino acids. As DNA, the CDR3 is TGTGCCTGCCCAGGCAGGGGTTTCGGCTACACCTTC. This sequence encodes CACPGRGFGYTF.

This rearrangement joins TRBV30 to TRBJ1-1, with D unresolved. Trimming took 2 bases from V and 1 from J, leaving 8 bases between them. The CDR3 has 13 residues. The germline gives CDR1 GTSNPN, CDR2 SVGIG (reference sequence). CDR3 loop: CAWSPLRNTEAFF. CDR3 nucleotide sequence: TGTGCCTGGAGTCCTTTGCGGAACACTGAAGCTTTCTTT.

This chain joins TRBV2 and TRBJ2-3; 13 bases are a match to TRBD2. Germline CDR1 SNHLY, CDR2 FYNNEI. The CDR3 contains 14 residues. The V gene end was trimmed by 6 bases and the J gene end by 6 bases; junction bases not matched to a gene: 3. For the CDR3, the DNA is TGTGCCAGCAGCTTGACTAGCGGGGGGGATACGCAGTATTTT. This gives the protein CASSLTSGGDTQYF.

This chain uses TRBV5-1 with TRBJ2-2; D possibly corresponds to TRBD1 (5 bases). This CDR3 spans 14 amino acids. The germline V gene encodes CDR1 SGHRS and CDR2 YFSETQ. V was clipped by 5 bases and J by 3 bases, with 11 bases between them. CDR3 residues: CASSRDRYTGELFF. CDR3 nucleotide sequence: TGCGCCAGCAGTCGCGACAGATACACCGGGGAGCTGTTTTTT.

This sequence joins TRBV2 and TRBJ1-5, with TRBD1 matching 7 bases. From germline, CDR1 is SNHLY and CDR2 FYNNEI. The CDR3 length is 14 residues. V lost 7 bases, J lost 0 bases, and 3 bases stayed unmatched. The CDR3 region is CASKDRVSNQPQHF. CDR3 in DNA: TGTGCCAGCAAAGACAGGGTTAGCAATCAGCCCCAGCATTTT.

The chain carries TRBV20-1 and TRBJ2-5; D is possibly TRBD1 (6 bases). CDR3 size: 11 residues. The germline V and J ends were trimmed by 6 bases and 4 bases, with 9 bases remaining between them. Germline V gene lookup returns CDR1 DFQATT and CDR2 SNEGSKA (reference sequence). CDR3 protein: CSAKGVETQYF. In DNA form, the CDR3 reads TGCAGTGCAAAGGGGGTAGAGACCCAGTACTTC.

This clone was seen once. This sequence joins TRBV6-5 and TRBJ1-1, with D perhaps matching TRBD1 (6 bases). The CDR3 extends over 14 amino acids. Germline assignment: CDR1 MNHEY and CDR2 SVGAGI. Trimming shortened V by 1 base and J by 5 bases, and 11 bases separated the two germline ends. The CDR3 here is CASSYFGGATEAFF. The CDR3 DNA is TGTGCCAGCAGTTACTTTGGGGGGGCGACTGAAGCTTTCTTT.

J is TRBJ2-5 and V is TRBV3-1 (or the pseudogene TRBV3-2); 9 bases are shared with TRBD1. The V and J ends lost 2 bases and 5 bases, in that order; junction bases with no gene match: 6. Germline CDR1 LGHDT, CDR2 YNNKEL (reference sequence). This CDR3 has 15 amino acids. The CDR3 is CASSQNRGLWETQYF. The CDR3 region has the DNA TGTGCCAGCAGCCAAAACAGGGGGCTGTGGGAGACCCAGTACTTC.

This rearrangement joins TRBV19 to TRBJ1-3, with D possibly matching TRBD1 (6 bases). CDR1 LNHDA and CDR2 SQIVND come from the germline V gene (reference sequence). There are 15 residues in the CDR3. Trimming left V 5 bases short and J 4 bases short, with 15 bases between. CDR3 amino acids: CASSPRRDIGNTIYF. In DNA, the CDR3 is TGTGCCAGTAGTCCCCGCCGGGACATCGGAAACACCATATATTTT.

The rearrangement uses TRBV18 and TRBJ2-7; D is unclear. Germline values: CDR1 KGHSH, CDR2 LQKENI. The length of the CDR3 is 13 residues. The ends were cut back, 3 bases at V and 12 bases at J, with 18 bases in the middle. The CDR3 DNA is TGTGCCAGCTCACCTCCCCTCGGAGAGACCCGGTACTTC. It is translated as CASSPPLGETRYF.

The chain couples TRBV2 to TRBJ1-1; TRBD1 agrees at 9 bases. Looked up from germline, CDR1 is SNHLY and CDR2 is FYNNEI. V shed 7 bases and J 9 bases; nucleotides not matched to a gene: 12. The CDR3 loop spans 14 amino acids. The CDR3 region is CASKEGTGIYKAFF. DNA of the CDR3: TGTGCCAGCAAGGAAGGGACAGGGATATACAAAGCTTTCTTT. Full variable domain (rest looked up from reference TRBV2 and TRBJ1-1): EPEVTQTPSHQVTQMGQEVILRCVPISNHLYFYWYRQILGQKVEFLVSFYNNEISEKSEIFDDQFSVERPDGSNFTLKIRSTKLEDSAMYFCASKEGTGIYKAFFGQGTRLTVV.

The genes are TRBV9 and TRBJ2-5; D is ambiguous. Germline V CDR1 and CDR2: SGDLS, YYNGEE. The CDR3 contains 13 residues. V was trimmed by 0 bases and J by 2 bases, leaving 5 bases between them. CDR3 sequence (DNA): TGTGCCAGCAGCGTAGGGCCTCAAGAGACCCAGTACTTC. Protein product: CASSVGPQETQYF.

The chain couples TRBV27 to TRBJ2-1; no clear D. The V end lost 4 bases, the J end lost 5 bases, and 9 bases lay between the germline ends. The CDR3 has 13 amino acids. Germline loops: CDR1 MNHEY, CDR2 SMNVEV (reference sequence). Here the CDR3 reads CASSWARNNEQFF. DNA of the CDR3: TGTGCCAGCAGTTGGGCCCGAAACAATGAGCAGTTCTTC.

A few counts support this clone. J is TRBJ1-5 and V is TRBV18; D remains ambiguous. V was clipped by 4 bases and J by 2 bases, with 12 bases between them. From germline, CDR1 is KGHSH and CDR2 LQKENI. The length of the CDR3 is 15 residues. CDR3 protein: CASSRESVGNQPQHF. The DNA of the CDR3 is TGTGCCAGCTCACGCGAGTCGGTTGGCAATCAGCCCCAGCATTTT.

The CDR3 sequence: CASSIWEGDNSYEQYF. In DNA form, the CDR3 reads TGTGCCAGTAGTATATGGGAGGGGGACAACTCCTACGAGCAGTACTTC. The V and J genes are TRBV19 and TRBJ2-7, with D possibly matching TRBD2 (7 bases). CDR3 length equals 16 residues. Trimming took 2 bases from V and 0 from J, leaving 14 bases between them. Germline V gene data show CDR1 as LNHDA and CDR2 as SQIVND (reference sequence).

The chain uses TRBV7-8 and TRBJ2-7; a weak D match, TRBD1 (6 bases). Germline CDR1 and CDR2: SGHVS and FQNEAQ. This CDR3 has 14 amino acids. The ends were cut back, 5 bases at V and 2 bases at J, with 13 bases in the middle. The CDR3 is CASSQTGTTYEQYF. The CDR3 DNA is TGTGCCAGCAGCCAGACAGGTACTACCTACGAGCAGTACTTC.

The rearrangement links TRBV5-1 to TRBJ2-1; 8 positions agree with TRBD2. The CDR3 is 16 amino acids. Germline V gene data show CDR1 as SGHRS and CDR2 as YFSETQ. Trimming at V came to 1 base and at J to 6 bases, leaving 9 bases not matched to a gene. CDR3 nucleotides: TGCGCCAGCAGCTTGAGTTTCGGGGGGGCCGGCAATGAGCAGTTCTTC. Its protein is CASSLSFGGAGNEQFF.

The CDR3 nucleotides read TGTGCCAGTAGTATAGATGAGACAGGGGTTTGGACTGAAGCTTTCTTT. Translated, it gives CASSIDETGVWTEAFF. The chain uses TRBV19 and TRBJ1-1, with TRBD1 identical over 8 bases. From germline, CDR1 is LNHDA and CDR2 SQIVND (reference sequence). CDR3 length: 16 amino acids. The J segment lost 5 bases and the V segment lost 0 bases, leaving 8 bases of the junction unmatched.